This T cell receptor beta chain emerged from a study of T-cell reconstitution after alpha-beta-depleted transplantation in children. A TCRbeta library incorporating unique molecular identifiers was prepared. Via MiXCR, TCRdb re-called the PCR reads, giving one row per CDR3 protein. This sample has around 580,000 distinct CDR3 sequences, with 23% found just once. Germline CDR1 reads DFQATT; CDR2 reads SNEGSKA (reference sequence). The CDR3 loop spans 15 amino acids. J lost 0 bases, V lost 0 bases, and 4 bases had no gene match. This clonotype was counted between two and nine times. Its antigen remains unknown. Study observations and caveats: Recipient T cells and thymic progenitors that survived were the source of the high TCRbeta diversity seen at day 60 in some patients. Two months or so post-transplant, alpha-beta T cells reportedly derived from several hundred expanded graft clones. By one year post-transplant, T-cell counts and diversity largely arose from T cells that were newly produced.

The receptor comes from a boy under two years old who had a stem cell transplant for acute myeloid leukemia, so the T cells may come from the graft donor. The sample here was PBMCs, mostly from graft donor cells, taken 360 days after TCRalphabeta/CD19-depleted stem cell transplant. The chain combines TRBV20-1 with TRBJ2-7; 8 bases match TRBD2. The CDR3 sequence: CSARDIGGASYEQYF. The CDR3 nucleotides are TGCAGTGCTAGAGATATCGGGGGGGCCTCCTACGAGCAGTACTTC.